This TCR beta chain was sequenced for a study of response to subunit inactivated influenza vaccine. Deletions cut 6 bases from V and 7 bases from J, with 4 bases between. The length of the CDR3 is 9 residues. Germline V gene data show CDR1 as MNHEY and CDR2 as SVGAGI. Study results and limitations: Authors suggested seasonal influenza vaccinations each recruit few new T cells.

TCRdb redid the calling of the RT-PCR reads with MiXCR, one entry per CDR3 protein. The sample shows about half a million distinct CDR3 sequences, 7.5% to 8.5% of them seen only once. This clonotype was counted many times. What it binds is not known. The starting material was PBMCs from blood, obtained around 25 months after vaccination. The sequence derives from a man aged 50-75 years who received an inactivated influenza vaccine. This chain links TRBV6-5 with TRBJ2-7; D gene unclear. The CDR3 DNA reads TGTGCCAGCAGAGGAGAGCAGTACTTC. This translates into CASRGEQYF.